This entry is about one TCR beta chain. The entry originates in a study of blood T cell repertoires in COVID-19. Produced via immunoSEQ multiplex PCR; TCRdb's table is partial and in-frame only. The repertoire has about 150,000 clones, around 80% of them found once; the top ten carry under 20%. Germline lookup yields CDR1 MNHEY and CDR2 SMNVEV (reference sequence). This CDR3 has 14 residues. V lost 5 bases and J lost 6, with 16 bases in between. The gene calls are TRBV27 and TRBJ1-1; no reliable D call. Sequencing was performed on PBMCs or T cells enriched from blood (not recorded which). The receptor was isolated from a woman in her 70s in a cohort exposed to, infected with or recovered from COVID-19 (not recorded which). CDR3 protein: CASSSSPGRPEAFF. The CDR3 DNA follows: TGTGCCAGCAGTAGTTCCCCGGGGAGACCTGAAGCTTTCTTT.